This T cell receptor beta chain was identified in a study of early T cells in non-severe SARS-CoV-2 infection (dated by TCRdb to about 2021). Background for the entire study: Bulk RNA from unsorted whole blood was used for TCR sequencing, so alpha and beta chains could not be paired. General study outcomes and caveats: VDJdb matching was skewed toward anti-spike CD8 responses and likely underestimated virus-specific expansions, missing private and CD4 specificities.

Library generation was performed with 5' RACE. Reads for this sample came from a NextSeq 500. In the TCR library protocol, unique molecular identifiers were attached to individual cDNA molecules to correct for PCR bias and sequencing error. Sequencing covered both TCR alpha and beta chains, and within each sample the abundances of alpha and beta sequences were tightly co-correlated. From the authors' description of their analysis: Decombinator V4 was used to annotate the V gene, J gene and CDR3 of the TCR sequences. TCRs were defined as expanded if a significant change between any two time points was detected under a Poisson model with p below 0.0001. TCR abundances were normalised to the total number of TCRs sequenced in each sample and reported as counts per million. MAIT TCRs were defined by TRAV1-2 paired with TRAJ12, TRAJ20 or TRAJ33, and iNKT TCRs by TRAV10 paired with TRAJ18. VDJdb, accessed 1 November 2021, was searched for CMV, EBV and SARS-CoV-2 annotated TCRs, excluding TCRs annotated for multiple antigens. The public reads were run again by TCRdb, first through fastp at Q25 and then through MiXCR, and only productive beta chains were kept. Every distinct CDR3 protein forms one entry, paired with its most common genes and DNA. The V and J calls were determined by TCRdb, not by the authors. Within this sample are 45,000 to 70,000 distinct CDR3 sequences, with roughly 8% of them counted one time only. The ten largest clones add up to roughly a tenth of the sample.

V loses 2 bases at its end and J loses 0 bases; junction bases beyond the gene matches: 15. The CDR3 covers 19 residues, taking in both the cysteine and the phenylalanine. Of the read, only the CDR3 DNA is kept; its 57 bases are in frame from base 1. CDR1 and CDR2, looked up from the germline V gene (reference sequence), are DFQATT and SNEGSKA. This clonotype was recorded at least ten times. The target of this receptor is not known. Base qualities are not recorded, but no much larger clone differs from it by a single base. This was a case-control study nested in a cohort of healthcare workers in London, UK, who had nasopharyngeal swab PCR tests and blood samples taken every week. Healthcare workers were enrolled in the week of the UK lockdown, from 23 to 31 March 2020, and were followed every week for up to roughly 15 weeks.

Recombination linked TRBV20-1 to TRBJ2-1; TRBD2 fits 8 bases in the junction. Sequenced material: whole blood, taken at baseline. The clonotype was recovered from an adult who was a healthcare worker with PCR-confirmed SARS-CoV-2 infection or an uninfected control (not recorded which). The CDR3 region reads CSARSRQVTSASSYNEQFF. The bases read TGCAGTGCTAGATCTAGACAGGTGACTAGCGCGAGCTCCTACAATGAGCAGTTCTTC.